These T cell receptor beta chains were read from a single sample in a study of cytomegalovirus exposure and HLA in healthy donors. Here immunoSEQ multiplex PCR was the method, and the copy in TCRdb shows in-frame clones only, minus some. This sample carries 100,000 to 150,000 clones, 65% to 90% of them seen once, and the ten largest clones take 11%. The specimen was PBMCs. These receptors were obtained from a male donor in good health and CMV-seropositive. The CDR3 runs from the conserved cysteine through the conserved F or W. Each record gives: D gene, V gene, J gene, clone size, CDR3 DNA, CDR3 protein. The D gene is left open where the match is weak. Clone size, where shown, is once, few, many, or a class for clones that have expanded.

>TRBD2|TRBV7-9|TRBJ2-3|once
TGTGCCAGCAGCTTAGCGCTGGGGGGAGGGCTCAGAGATACGCAGTATTTT
CASSLALGGGLRDTQYF
>NA|TRBV7-2|TRBJ2-5|NA
TGTGCCAGCAGCTTCTACAGGGAAGGAGAGACCCAGTACTTC
CASSFYREGETQYF
>NA|TRBV11-3|TRBJ2-7|NA
TGTGCCAGCAGCTTGGGAGAGCGCTACGAGCAGTACTTC
CASSLGERYEQYF
>NA|TRBV4-1|TRBJ1-4|NA
TGCGCCAGCAGCCTCGGGGGTCGCGAAAAACTGTTTTTT
CASSLGGREKLFF
>TRBD1|TRBV19|TRBJ2-4|NA
TGTGCCAGTAGAGGACAGGGGAATTTGGACATTCAGTACTTC
CASRGQGNLDIQYF
>NA|TRBV27|TRBJ2-3|NA
TGTGCCAGCAGTTACATCCTCACAGATACGCAGTATTTT
CASSYILTDTQYF
>NA|TRBV19|TRBJ2-1|NA
TGTGCCAGTAGTATAGAGGTGAGGGAGTACAATGAGCAGTTCTTC
CASSIEVREYNEQFF
>NA|TRBV27|TRBJ2-4|NA
TGTGCCAGCAGTTTGCCAGGGCAGAGTGAGGACAGTCAGTACTTC
CASSLPGQSEDSQYF
>NA|TRBV5-1|TRBJ2-7|few
TGCGCCAGCAGCTCTCAGCGGCAAGCCTACGAGCAGTACTTC
CASSSQRQAYEQYF
>TRBD1|TRBV6-5|TRBJ2-5|once
TGTGCAACTCGGAGCGGAAGGGGGCCCCAGTACTTC
CATRSGRGPQYF
>NA|TRBV21-1|TRBJ2-1|NA
TGTGCCAGCAGCTCCCCAGGGACTAGCGGGAGGTATAGCTCCTACAATGAGCAGTTCTTC
CASSSPGTSGRYSSYNEQFF
>TRBD1|TRBV7-9|TRBJ1-2|NA
TGTGCCAGCAGCTCTAGGCCGGGACAGGGTGTGATATTTGGCTACACCTTC
CASSSRPGQGVIFGYTF
>NA|TRBV19|TRBJ2-1|NA
TGTGCCAGTAGTATAATCGCAGCGGGACATAATGAGCAGTTCTTC
CASSIIAAGHNEQFF
>NA|TRBV5-6|TRBJ2-3|NA
TGTGCCAGCAGCTTCGTCCAGAGGGCAGATACGCAGTATTTT
CASSFVQRADTQYF
>TRBD1|TRBV5-1|TRBJ1-1|NA
TGCGCCAGCAGCCTACAGGGACAGGGCGCGGGTGAAGCTTTCTTT
CASSLQGQGAGEAFF
>TRBD1|TRBV5-1|TRBJ1-1|NA
TGCGCCAGCAGCCCTAGAACAGGGACAGGGGGGGACACTGAAGCTTTCTTT
CASSPRTGTGGDTEAFF
>NA|TRBV5-1|TRBJ2-6|NA
TGCGCCAGCAGCTTCTCTATTAGCTCTGGGGCCAACGGCCTGACTTTC
CASSFSISSGANGLTF
>TRBD1|TRBV7-9|TRBJ1-3|NA
TGTTCCAGCAGCGACGGACAGGGGGCGACCGGAAACACCATATATTTT
CSSSDGQGATGNTIYF
>NA|TRBV27|TRBJ2-1|NA
TGTGCCAGCAGTTTAGGGGGGAACTCCTACAATGAGCAGTTCTTC
CASSLGGNSYNEQFF
>NA|TRBV5-4|TRBJ2-3|NA
TGTGCCAGCAGCTTCCAGGGGTCAGATACGCAGTATTTT
CASSFQGSDTQYF
>TRBD2|TRBV7-2|TRBJ2-7|NA
TGTGCCAGCAGCTTTCCCGGGACTAGGAGCGAGCAGTACTTC
CASSFPGTRSEQYF
>NA|TRBV27|TRBJ1-6|few
TGTGCCAGCAGTTTAGGTTGGACAGCGGGGAATTCACCCCTCCACTTT
CASSLGWTAGNSPLHF